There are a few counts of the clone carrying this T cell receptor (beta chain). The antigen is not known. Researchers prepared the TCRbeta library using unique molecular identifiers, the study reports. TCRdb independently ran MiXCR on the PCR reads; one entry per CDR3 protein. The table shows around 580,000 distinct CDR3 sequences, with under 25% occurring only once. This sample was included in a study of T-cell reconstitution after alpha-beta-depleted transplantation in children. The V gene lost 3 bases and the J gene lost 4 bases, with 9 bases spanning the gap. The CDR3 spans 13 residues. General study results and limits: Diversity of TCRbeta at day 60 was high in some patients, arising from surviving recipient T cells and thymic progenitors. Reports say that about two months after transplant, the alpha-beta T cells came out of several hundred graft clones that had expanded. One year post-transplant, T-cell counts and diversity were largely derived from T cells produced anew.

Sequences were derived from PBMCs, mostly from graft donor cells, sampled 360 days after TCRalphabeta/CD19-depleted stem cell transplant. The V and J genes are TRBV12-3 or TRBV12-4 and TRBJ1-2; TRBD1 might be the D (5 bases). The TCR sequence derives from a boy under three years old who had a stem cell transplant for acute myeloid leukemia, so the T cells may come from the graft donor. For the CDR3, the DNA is TGTGCCAGCAGTTTTGACAGAATCTATGGCTACACCTTC. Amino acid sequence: CASSFDRIYGYTF.